This T cell receptor (beta chain) was profiled in a study of cytomegalovirus exposure and HLA in healthy donors. Findings and limits, study-wide: Presence/absence analyses took donor sequencing depth as roughly uniform.

The germline V gene encodes CDR1 MNHEY and CDR2 SMNVEV (reference sequence). Trimming shortened V by 3 bases and J by 5 bases, and 16 bases separated the two germline ends. There are 15 residues in the CDR3. This clone was detected only once. Its antigen is undetermined. PCR amplification relied on 60 Vbeta primers (plus 13 Jbeta primers). Method: immunoSEQ multiplex PCR; TCRdb's copy keeps in-frame clones and lacks some. This sample has fewer than 200,000 clones, with about 70% found just once. Sequencing was done on a sample of PBMCs. This receptor was obtained from a woman aged 25 to 39 in good health and CMV-seronegative. The genes are TRBV27 and TRBJ1-2; D is unclear. CDR3: CASSFSSRSKYGYTF. The CDR3 DNA reads TGTGCCAGCAGTTTCTCCTCACGGTCCAAGTATGGCTACACCTTC.